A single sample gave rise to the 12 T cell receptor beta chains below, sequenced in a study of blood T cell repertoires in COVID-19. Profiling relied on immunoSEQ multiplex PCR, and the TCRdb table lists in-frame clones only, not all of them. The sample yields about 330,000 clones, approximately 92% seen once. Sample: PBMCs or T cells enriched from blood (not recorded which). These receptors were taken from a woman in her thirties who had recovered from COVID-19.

Here the CDR3 DNA reads TGTGCCAGCAGTTACGGGGCTTATGGGTACGAGCAGTACTTC. This encodes CASSYGAYGYEQYF. V is TRBV6-2 or TRBV6-3 and J is TRBJ2-7, with D possibly TRBD1 on 5 matching bases. The CDR3 spans 14 residues. Germline V gives CDR1 MNHEY, CDR2 SVGEGT. Deletions cut 2 bases from V and 4 bases from J, with 12 bases between.

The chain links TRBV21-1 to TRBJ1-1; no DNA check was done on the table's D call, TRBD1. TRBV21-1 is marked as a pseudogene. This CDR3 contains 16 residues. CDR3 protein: CASSKMIEQTNTEAFF. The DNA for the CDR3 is TGTGCCAGCAGCAAAATGATAGAACAGACGAACACTGAAGCTTTCTTT.

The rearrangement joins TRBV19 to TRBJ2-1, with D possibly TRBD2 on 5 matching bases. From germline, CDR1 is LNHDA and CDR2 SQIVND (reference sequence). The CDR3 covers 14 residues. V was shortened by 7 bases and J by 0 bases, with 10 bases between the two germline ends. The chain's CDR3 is CASMEAFSYNEQFF. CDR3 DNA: TGTGCCAGTATGGAGGCGTTCTCCTACAATGAGCAGTTCTTC.

The CDR3 loop reads CASSGDNTGELFF. CDR3 coding DNA: TGTGCCAGCTCCGGGGATAACACCGGGGAGCTGTTTTTT. This chain joins TRBV18 and TRBJ2-2; possibly TRBD2 for D (5 bases). Trimming took 6 bases from V and 2 from J, leaving 7 bases between them. The CDR3 is made up of 13 amino acids. The germline gives CDR1 KGHSH, CDR2 LQKENI.

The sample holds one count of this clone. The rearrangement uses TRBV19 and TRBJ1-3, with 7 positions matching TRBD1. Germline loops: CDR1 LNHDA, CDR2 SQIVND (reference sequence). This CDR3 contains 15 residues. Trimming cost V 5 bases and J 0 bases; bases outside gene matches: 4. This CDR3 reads CASSSTGSSGNTIYF. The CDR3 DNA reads TGTGCCAGTAGTTCGACAGGGAGCTCTGGAAACACCATATATTTT.

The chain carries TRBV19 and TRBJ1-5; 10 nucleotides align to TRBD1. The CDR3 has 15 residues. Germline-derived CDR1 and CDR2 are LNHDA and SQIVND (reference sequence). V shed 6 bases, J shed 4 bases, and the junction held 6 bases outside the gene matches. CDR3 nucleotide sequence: TGTGCCAGTAGAGAGACAGGGGGCTCAAATCAGCCCCAGCATTTT. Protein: CASRETGGSNQPQHF. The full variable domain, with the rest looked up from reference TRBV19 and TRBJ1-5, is DGGITQSPKYLFRKEGQNVTLSCEQNLNHDAMYWYRQDPGQGLRLIYYSQIVNDFQKGDIAEGYSVSREKKESFPLTVTSAQKNPTAFYLCASRETGGSNQPQHFGDGTRLSIL.

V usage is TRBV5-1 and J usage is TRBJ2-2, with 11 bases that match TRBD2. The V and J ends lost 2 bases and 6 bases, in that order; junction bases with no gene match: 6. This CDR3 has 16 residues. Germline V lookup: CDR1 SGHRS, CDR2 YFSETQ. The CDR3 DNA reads TGCGCCAGCAGCTTAAGTGGACTAGCGGGTGCCGGGGAGCTGTTTTTT. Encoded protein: CASSLSGLAGAGELFF.

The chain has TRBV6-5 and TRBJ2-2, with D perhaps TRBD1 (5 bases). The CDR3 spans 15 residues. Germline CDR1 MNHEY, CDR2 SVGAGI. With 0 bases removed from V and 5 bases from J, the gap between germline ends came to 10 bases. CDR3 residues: CASSYSRVRTGELFF. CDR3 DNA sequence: TGTGCCAGCAGTTACTCCAGGGTACGAACCGGGGAGCTGTTTTTT.

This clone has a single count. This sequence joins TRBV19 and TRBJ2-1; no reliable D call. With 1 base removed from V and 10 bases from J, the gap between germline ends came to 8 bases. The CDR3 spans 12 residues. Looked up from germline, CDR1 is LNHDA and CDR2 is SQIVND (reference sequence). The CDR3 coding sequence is TGTGCCAGTAGTATAGGTAGCCAGGAGCAGTTCTTC. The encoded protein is CASSIGSQEQFF.

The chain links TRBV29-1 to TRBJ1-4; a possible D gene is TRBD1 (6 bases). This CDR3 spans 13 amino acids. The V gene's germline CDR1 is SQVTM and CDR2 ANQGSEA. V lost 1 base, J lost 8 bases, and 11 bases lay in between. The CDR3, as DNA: TGCAGCGTTGAAGGACAGGTCGGAGAAAAACTGTTTTTT. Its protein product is CSVEGQVGEKLFF.

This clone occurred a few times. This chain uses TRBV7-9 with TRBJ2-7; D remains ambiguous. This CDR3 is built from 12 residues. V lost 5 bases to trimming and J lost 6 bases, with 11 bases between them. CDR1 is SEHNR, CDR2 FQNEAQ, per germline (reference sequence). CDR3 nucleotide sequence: TGTGCCAGCAGCGCCCACTTAAGCGAGCAGTACTTC. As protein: CASSAHLSEQYF.

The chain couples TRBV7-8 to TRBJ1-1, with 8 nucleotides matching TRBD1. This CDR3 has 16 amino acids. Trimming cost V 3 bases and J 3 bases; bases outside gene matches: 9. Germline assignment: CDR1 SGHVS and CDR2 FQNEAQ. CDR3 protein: CASSFRQGSRDTEAFF. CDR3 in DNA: TGTGCCAGCAGCTTCAGACAGGGGAGCAGGGACACTGAAGCTTTCTTT.